The present T cell receptor beta chain was sequenced within a study of shared clonotypes between healthy human individuals. Findings and limits, study-wide: Blood alone was sampled, and tissue repertoires likely differ. Sequencing depth was expected to influence donor clonotype sharing. Non-shared clonotypes displayed generation probabilities falling below those of clonotypes present in all four donors.

Original methodology: With immunoSEQ giving junction-only sequences and no quality scores, filtering differed. Libraries were prepared by immunoSEQ multiplex PCR; TCRdb keeps only in-frame clonotypes and omits some of them. The V and J calls and clone size were taken over from that table, and D and trimming were inferred from the DNA. Here the sample spans about 340,000 clones, about 70% being singletons. Germline values: CDR1 SGHVS, CDR2 FQNEAQ. The CDR3 has 20 residues. V dropped 1 base and J dropped 0 bases, with 22 bases sitting between them. This clone has only one observation. Its antigen is unidentified.

Sequenced input: memory CD4+ T cells sorted from blood. Subset: CD45RA-negative fraction. The gene calls are TRBV7-8 and TRBJ1-5; TRBD1 is a possible D gene (5 bases). The source of this sequence is a man between 25 and 39 years old in good health. DNA for the CDR3: TGTGCCAGCAGCTTAGAAGGGACCGCCCCGGGGGTCTTTAGCAATCAGCCCCAGCATTTT. Protein product: CASSLEGTAPGVFSNQPQHF.